This T cell receptor (beta chain) stems from a study of long-term antiretroviral therapy in people with HIV. Whole-study findings and limits: ART adherence, viral resistance and therapy changes went unrecorded. Comparison with controls showed narrower CDR3 length ranges in HIV repertoires.

All participants with HIV were treated in the United States. Per germline, CDR1 SGHTA and CDR2 FQGNSA. The CDR3 consists of 14 residues. With V trimmed by 6 bases and J by 6 bases, 5 bases remained unmatched. Survey-level immunoSEQ v3.0 assays were run. The target of sequencing was about 40,000-50,000 T-cell genomes per sample. Sequencing was performed with immunoSEQ multiplex PCR; in TCRdb, only in-frame clones are kept and a portion is missing. Of 20,000 to 30,000 clones listed, 88% are singletons. Comment on this clone: The antigen is undetermined.

The chain joins TRBV7-2 to TRBJ1-4; TRBD1 agrees at 9 bases. This TCR derives from a man aged 30-40 years with HIV. The sequencing used unsorted PBMCs, collected approximately 4.5 years after starting antiretroviral therapy. This chain's CDR3 is CASRRDRVDEKLFF. The CDR3 nucleotides are TGTGCCAGCAGACGGGACAGGGTAGATGAAAAACTGTTTTTT. The whole variable domain, filled in from reference TRBV7-2 and TRBJ1-4, reads GAGVSQSPSNKVTEKGKDVELRCDPISGHTALYWYRQSLGQGLEFLIYFQGNSAPDKSGLPSDRFSAERTGGSVSTLTIQRTQQEDSAVYLCASRRDRVDEKLFFGSGTQLSVL.